The 19 T cell receptor beta chains given below trace back to one sample, sequenced in a study of CD8 T cells in ankylosing spondylitis. In TCRdb, the 5' RACE reads were re-called with MiXCR into one record per CDR3 protein. The sample yields 100,000 to 150,000 distinct CDR3 sequences, approximately 6.8% seen once. The material sequenced was blood, either unsorted or a sorted T cell fraction (not recorded which). The receptors were gathered from a male donor with ankylosing spondylitis or in good health (not recorded which).

This clonotype has more than one count but fewer than ten. The chain links TRBV20-1 to TRBJ2-3, with 12 nucleotides matching TRBD2. Germline CDR1 DFQATT, CDR2 SNEGSKA (reference sequence). V dropped 6 bases and J dropped 0; count of bases not matched to a gene: 7. This CDR3 spans 16 amino acids. The CDR3 DNA follows: TGCAGTGCCCGCCGGACTAGCGGGATTAGCACAGATACGCAGTATTTT. Translated: CSARRTSGISTDTQYF.

This clonotype was observed at least ten times. CDR3 in DNA: TGCAGCTGTTCTACAGGGCAAGCTAACTATGGCTACACCTTC. Translating gives CSCSTGQANYGYTF. V is TRBV29-1 and J is TRBJ1-2; tentatively, D is TRBD1 (6 bases). Germline V gene data show CDR1 as SQVTM and CDR2 as ANQGSEA. The CDR3 spans 14 residues. V was shortened by 8 bases and J by 0 bases, with 16 bases between the two germline ends.

At least ten counts were recorded for this clonotype. This chain links TRBV5-1 with TRBJ1-4, with unresolved D. The length of the CDR3 is 14 residues. Per the germline V gene, CDR1 is SGHRS and CDR2 is YFSETQ. With 3 bases removed from V and 5 bases from J, the gap between germline ends came to 11 bases. CDR3 protein: CASSSGLKNEKLFF. The DNA for the CDR3 is TGCGCCAGCAGCTCGGGTTTGAAGAATGAAAAACTGTTTTTT.

Many counts were recorded for this clonotype. V gene TRBV7-9 combines with J gene TRBJ1-1; D not resolved. The CDR3 sequence is 14 residues long. V was clipped by 3 bases and J by 0 bases, with 8 bases between them. The germline V gene has CDR1 SEHNR and CDR2 FQNEAQ (reference sequence). The CDR3 region is CASSFGELNTEAFF. The CDR3 DNA is TGTGCCAGCAGCTTCGGCGAGTTGAACACTGAAGCTTTCTTT.

The chain has TRBV9 and TRBJ2-1; 7 bases fit TRBD1. CDR3 length: 14 amino acids. V lost 4 bases, J lost 3 bases, and 4 bases stayed unmatched. Germline-derived CDR1 and CDR2 are SGDLS and YYNGEE. CDR3: CASSFRQGYNEQFF. DNA of the CDR3: TGTGCCAGCAGCTTCAGACAGGGCTACAATGAGCAGTTCTTC. Using reference TRBV9 and TRBJ2-1 for the parts outside the CDR3, the full variable domain is DSGVTQTPKHLITATGQRVTLRCSPRSGDLSVYWYQQSLDQGLQFLIQYYNGEERAKGNILERFSAQQFPDLHSELNLSSLELGDSALYFCASSFRQGYNEQFFGPGTRLTVL.

This clonotype was seen at least ten times. The chain combines TRBV29-1 with TRBJ2-7, with 7 bases matching TRBD1. Germline V gene lookup returns CDR1 SQVTM and CDR2 ANQGSEA. The V gene end was trimmed by 6 bases and the J gene end by 6 bases; junction bases not matched to a gene: 8. The CDR3 length is 12 residues. The CDR3 sequence is CSVRQGSFEQYF. Written as DNA, the CDR3 is TGCAGCGTCCGACAGGGTAGTTTCGAGCAGTACTTC.

The sample holds many counts of this clonotype. The rearrangement links TRBV12-3 or TRBV12-4 to TRBJ1-2, with no clear D. The V end was cut by 0 bases, the J end by 1 base, with 6 bases between. The CDR3 contains 14 residues. The DNA for the CDR3 is TGTGCCAGCAGTTTAGCCGGAAGTAACTATGGCTACACCTTC. It codes for CASSLAGSNYGYTF.

This clonotype was counted at least ten times. The chain is built from TRBV20-1 and TRBJ2-1; 8 bases are a match to TRBD2. From germline, CDR1 is DFQATT and CDR2 SNEGSKA (reference sequence). With 3 bases clipped from V and 6 bases from J, the junction kept 1 base outside the gene matches. This CDR3 is built from 12 residues. CDR3 residues: CSASGRVNEQFF. The CDR3, as DNA: TGCAGTGCTAGCGGGAGGGTCAATGAGCAGTTCTTC.

This clonotype was counted at least ten times. The V call is TRBV5-1, the J call TRBJ2-2, with no clear D. V was cut by 1 base and J by 5 bases, with 9 bases left in between. The CDR3 consists of 14 residues. Germline V gene lookup returns CDR1 SGHRS and CDR2 YFSETQ. DNA of the CDR3: TGCGCCAGCAGCTTGATAACCCCGACCGGGGAGCTGTTTTTT. Protein product: CASSLITPTGELFF.

This clonotype occurred a few times. The CDR3 nucleotides are TGTGCCAGTAGTATCTCCGCGGGGCGAAGGTCCTATAATTCACCCCTCCACTTT. It specifies CASSISAGRRSYNSPLHF. The chain has TRBV19 and TRBJ1-6; TRBD1 might be the D (5 bases). The CDR3 sequence is 18 residues long. V was clipped by 3 bases and J by 1 base, with 16 bases between them. Per the germline V gene, CDR1 is LNHDA and CDR2 is SQIVND (reference sequence).

This clonotype appeared many times. CDR3 coding DNA: TGTGCCAGCAGTGCCCCCGGGACAGGGATTTTAAATACGCAGTATTTT. It translates to CASSAPGTGILNTQYF. The rearrangement joins TRBV12-3 or TRBV12-4 to TRBJ2-3; 9 nucleotides agree with TRBD1. CDR3 length: 16 amino acids. After removal of 5 bases from V and 7 bases from J, the junction contained 13 bases not matched to a gene.

In its sample, this clonotype was seen many times. The chain has TRBV5-8 and TRBJ2-1; D ambiguous. From germline, CDR1 is SGHTS and CDR2 YDEGEE. The CDR3 covers 11 residues. Trimming removed 4 bases at V and 10 bases at J, with 9 bases between. The CDR3 DNA reads TGTGCCAGCAGCCCATCGCGCGAGCAGTTCTTC. Protein product: CASSPSREQFF.

This rearrangement joins TRBV6-2 or TRBV6-3 to TRBJ2-1; no clear D. V lost 4 bases and J lost 2, with 12 bases in between. Germline V gene sequence: CDR1 MNHEY, CDR2 SVGEGT. CDR3 size: 15 residues. The CDR3 sequence is CASSFYDIAYNEQFF. The DNA for the CDR3 is TGTGCCAGCAGTTTCTATGATATCGCCTACAATGAGCAGTTCTTC.

This clonotype was detected ten times or more. The chain combines TRBV19 with TRBJ1-5; maybe TRBD1 (5 bases). The V gene's germline CDR1 is LNHDA and CDR2 SQIVND (reference sequence). The CDR3 runs 16 residues. V was clipped by 2 bases and J by 2 bases, with 13 bases between them. The CDR3 protein is CASSIRAGIGNQPQHF. CDR3 coding DNA: TGTGCCAGTAGTATAAGGGCAGGGATTGGCAATCAGCCCCAGCATTTT.

This clonotype has at least ten counts. The V gene is TRBV7-2, the J gene TRBJ2-1, with 9 bases aligning to TRBD2. This CDR3 is 17 amino acids long. The trim removed 0 bases at V and 7 bases at J, leaving 10 bases unmatched. CDR1 and CDR2 (germline): SGHTA, FQGNSA. DNA for the CDR3: TGTGCCAGCAGCTTAGCGCTTCTTAGCGGGAGTATAAATGAGCAGTTCTTC. Translated: CASSLALLSGSINEQFF.

This clonotype was detected many times. This CDR3 is CASSLTTGARDQPQHF. The CDR3 DNA sequence: TGTGCCAGCTCACTAACCACGGGGGCTCGGGATCAGCCCCAGCATTTT. V gene TRBV18 combines with J gene TRBJ1-5, with D possibly matching TRBD1 (6 bases). V shed 4 bases and J shed 5 bases, with 18 bases lying between them. Germline CDR1 KGHSH, CDR2 LQKENI. This CDR3 is built from 16 residues.

At least ten counts were recorded for this clonotype. J is TRBJ2-3 and V is TRBV3-1; D possibly corresponds to TRBD2 (6 bases). Germline V lookup: CDR1 LGHDT, CDR2 YNNKEL (reference sequence). The CDR3 is made up of 14 amino acids. Trimming took off 4 bases at V and 3 bases at J, with 11 bases between the two ends. CDR3 sequence: CASSPGGRTDTQYF. The CDR3 DNA sequence: TGTGCCAGCAGCCCTGGAGGGAGGACAGATACGCAGTATTTT.

This clonotype was observed many times. The V call is TRBV20-1, the J call TRBJ1-1; D is undetermined. V was pared by 6 bases and J by 3 bases, with 17 bases between. CDR1 is DFQATT and CDR2 is SNEGSKA in the germline V gene (reference sequence). The CDR3 runs 14 residues. CDR3 loop: CSAIFSEGDTEAFF. The CDR3 coding sequence is TGCAGTGCCATTTTCTCCGAGGGCGACACTGAAGCTTTCTTT.

The sample holds many counts of this clonotype. V is TRBV10-3 and J is TRBJ2-2, with 7 bases aligning to TRBD1. Germline values: CDR1 ENHRY, CDR2 SYGVKD. This CDR3 has 15 residues. Unmatched junction bases numbered 3, after V lost 4 bases and J lost 1 base. As DNA, the CDR3 is TGTGCCATCAGTGCCAGACAGGGGAACACCGGGGAGCTGTTTTTT. Its translation is CAISARQGNTGELFF.